These 15 T cell receptor beta chains came from one sample sequenced in a study of post-analysis software for immune sequencing data (dated by TCRdb to between 2015 and 2017). The paper as a whole reports these results and caveats: Significantly higher frequencies in patients than in controls were found for several TRBV segments, including TRBV5-6, TRBV5-1 and TRBV20-1.

The library came from PCR. Sequenced on an Illumina HiSeq 2500. Unique molecular identifiers were incorporated into TCR beta cDNA libraries to reduce PCR and sequencing biases. In-frame beta chains were kept once TCRdb had trimmed the public reads at Q25 with fastp and called clones with MiXCR. Rows are combined by CDR3 protein, so each entry shows the most common genes and DNA. The table for this sample lists roughly 800,000 distinct CDR3 sequences; about 32% of them were counted only once. In total, the top ten clones hold 0.56% of the sample. Their antigens remain unidentified. Sequenced: blood. The receptor source for this set is a girl aged 10-17 years with multiple sclerosis.

This chain connects TRBV10-3 to TRBJ1-4; 11 nucleotides match TRBD1. This CDR3 comprises 16 residues. With V trimmed by 4 bases and J by 7 bases, 8 bases remained unmatched. Germline V gene lookup returns CDR1 ENHRY and CDR2 SYGVKD. CDR3 DNA: TGTGCCATCAGTGGAGGACAGGGGGCCCGGGCTGAAAAACTGTTTTTT. Protein: CAISGGQGARAEKLFF.

Only a few counts were recorded for this clonotype. The V and J genes are TRBV20-1 and TRBJ1-2; D perhaps matches TRBD1 (6 bases). Trimming cost V 0 bases and J 8 bases, with 19 bases left between them. Per the germline V gene, CDR1 is DFQATT and CDR2 is SNEGSKA (reference sequence). The CDR3 extends over 15 amino acids. Written as DNA, the CDR3 is TGCAGTGCTAGAGATGGGGGGGGCGCCCCGGAGGGCTACACCTTC. Amino acids: CSARDGGGAPEGYTF.

The CDR3 DNA is TGTGCCATGAAGGCCCACAACACCGGGGAGCTGTTTTTT. Amino acid sequence: CAMKAHNTGELFF. The J gene is TRBJ2-2, the V gene TRBV28; D unresolved. Germline CDR1 is MDHEN and CDR2 is SYDVKM. Trimming took 10 bases from V and 2 from J, leaving 11 bases between them. This CDR3 spans 13 amino acids.

Only one count was recorded for this clonotype. One junction end does not reproduce the germline sequence, and a read error may be involved. V and J are TRBV11-2 and TRBJ2-1; a weak D match, TRBD2 (5 bases). Germline CDR1 SGHAT, CDR2 FQNNGV. This CDR3 spans 14 amino acids. DNA of the CDR3: TGTGCCGGCAGCTTATCGGGGTTGAACAATGAGCAGTTCTTC. This encodes CAGSLSGLNNEQFF.

The J gene is TRBJ2-7, the V gene TRBV5-1; TRBD1 or TRBD2 may be the D gene (5 bases each). Germline V gene sequence: CDR1 SGHRS, CDR2 YFSETQ. V lost 1 base, J lost 8 bases, and 19 bases lay in between. This CDR3 contains 15 residues. The chain's CDR3 is CASSLPMGTSDQQYF. CDR3 DNA sequence: TGCGCCAGCAGCTTGCCAATGGGGACGAGTGATCAGCAGTACTTC.

This clonotype was counted a few times. This chain uses TRBV7-2 with TRBJ2-3; 8 bases match TRBD2. J was trimmed by 0 bases and V by 5 bases; bases with no gene match: 7. The CDR3 contains 16 residues. Germline values: CDR1 SGHTA, CDR2 FQGNSA. CDR3 in amino acids: CASSMIAGPSTDTQYF. In DNA form, the CDR3 reads TGTGCCAGCAGCATGATAGCGGGGCCTAGCACAGATACGCAGTATTTT.

This clonotype came up a few times. The chain uses TRBV10-3 and TRBJ1-2; TRBD1 agrees at 11 bases. The CDR3 covers 14 residues. CDR1 is ENHRY, CDR2 SYGVKD, per germline. The trim removed 2 bases at V and 4 bases at J, leaving 0 bases unmatched. The CDR3 bases are TGTGCCATCAGTGAGGGACAGGGGGCCTATGGCTACACCTTC. Encoded protein: CAISEGQGAYGYTF.

This clonotype was picked up a small number of times. The V gene is TRBV7-2, the J gene TRBJ2-5, with D hard to call. Trimming took 2 bases from V and 5 from J, leaving 12 bases between them. The CDR3 is 14 residues long. Germline values: CDR1 SGHTA, CDR2 FQGNSA. CDR3 residues: CASSLLGHRETQYF. Here the CDR3 DNA reads TGTGCCAGCAGCTTACTTGGCCACCGCGAGACCCAGTACTTC.

This clonotype has a handful of counts. The chain carries TRBV5-5 and TRBJ2-7; 8 bases match TRBD1. The J segment lost 1 base and the V segment lost 2 bases, leaving 8 bases of the junction unmatched. CDR3 length: 16 amino acids. The V gene's germline CDR1 is SGHKS and CDR2 YYEKEE (reference sequence). The CDR3 reads CASSFVPGQGSYEQYF. The CDR3, as DNA: TGTGCCAGCAGCTTCGTTCCAGGACAGGGATCCTACGAGCAGTACTTC.

The genes are TRBV5-1 and TRBJ2-1, with TRBD1 identical over 11 bases. V was pared by 3 bases and J by 5 bases, with 4 bases of the junction left unmatched. The CDR3 sequence is 15 residues long. Looked up from germline, CDR1 is SGHRS and CDR2 is YFSETQ. CDR3 bases: TGCGCCAGCAGCTCTCGGACAGGGGGCCACAATGAGCAGTTCTTC. It yields the protein CASSSRTGGHNEQFF.

The J gene is TRBJ1-2, the V gene TRBV20-1; 8 bases line up with TRBD1. Germline CDR1 DFQATT, CDR2 SNEGSKA (reference sequence). V shed 2 bases, J shed 3 bases, and the junction held 5 bases outside the gene matches. The CDR3 loop spans 14 amino acids. Here the CDR3 reads CSARRVDRDYGYTF. DNA of the CDR3: TGCAGTGCTAGACGGGTGGACAGGGACTATGGCTACACCTTC.

In this sample, this clonotype turned up a few times. J is TRBJ2-3 and V is TRBV29-1, with 8 nucleotides matching TRBD1. The germline gives CDR1 SQVTM, CDR2 ANQGSEA. The CDR3 runs 13 residues. The V gene end was trimmed by 4 bases and the J gene end by 5 bases; junction bases not matched to a gene: 5. DNA for the CDR3: TGCAGCGTTGCCAGGGGGCGTGAAGATACGCAGTATTTT. Protein sequence: CSVARGREDTQYF.

This clonotype has only a few counts. The rearrangement links TRBV29-1 to TRBJ1-4, with D perhaps matching TRBD1 (5 bases). Germline V gene sequence: CDR1 SQVTM, CDR2 ANQGSEA. The CDR3 consists of 15 residues. V was clipped by 4 bases and J by 1 base, with 13 bases between them. The CDR3 reads CSVAGGKETNEKLFF. CDR3 nucleotides: TGCAGCGTTGCTGGGGGGAAGGAAACTAATGAAAAACTGTTTTTT.

This clonotype has more than one count but fewer than ten. This chain links TRBV29-1 with TRBJ2-1; D uncertain. This CDR3 has 11 residues. The germline V and J ends were trimmed by 6 bases and 5 bases, with 8 bases remaining between them. Germline CDR1 is SQVTM and CDR2 is ANQGSEA. The CDR3 loop is CSVVLHNEQFF. CDR3 in DNA: TGCAGCGTCGTCCTCCACAATGAGCAGTTCTTC.

The CDR3 sequence is CASSHGSSYGYTF. DNA of the CDR3: TGTGCCAGCAGCCACGGGAGCAGCTATGGCTACACCTTC. The gene calls are TRBV3-1 and TRBJ1-2; D is unresolved. This CDR3 is 13 amino acids long. V was pared by 3 bases and J by 4 bases, with 9 bases between. The germline gives CDR1 LGHDT, CDR2 YNNKEL (reference sequence).